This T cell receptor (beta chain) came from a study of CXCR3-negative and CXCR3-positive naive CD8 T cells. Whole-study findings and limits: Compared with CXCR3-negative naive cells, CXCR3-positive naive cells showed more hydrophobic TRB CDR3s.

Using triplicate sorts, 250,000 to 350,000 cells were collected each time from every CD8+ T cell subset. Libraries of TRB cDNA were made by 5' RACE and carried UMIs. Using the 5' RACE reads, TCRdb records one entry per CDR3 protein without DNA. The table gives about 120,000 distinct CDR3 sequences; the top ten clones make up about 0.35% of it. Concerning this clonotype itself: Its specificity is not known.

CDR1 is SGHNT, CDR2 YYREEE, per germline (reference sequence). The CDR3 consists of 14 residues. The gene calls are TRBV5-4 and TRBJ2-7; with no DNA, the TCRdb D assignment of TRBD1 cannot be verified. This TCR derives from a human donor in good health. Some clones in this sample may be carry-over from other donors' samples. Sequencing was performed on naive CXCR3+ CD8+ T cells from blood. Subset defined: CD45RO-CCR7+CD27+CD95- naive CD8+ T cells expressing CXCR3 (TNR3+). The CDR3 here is CASSFESGPYEQYF.